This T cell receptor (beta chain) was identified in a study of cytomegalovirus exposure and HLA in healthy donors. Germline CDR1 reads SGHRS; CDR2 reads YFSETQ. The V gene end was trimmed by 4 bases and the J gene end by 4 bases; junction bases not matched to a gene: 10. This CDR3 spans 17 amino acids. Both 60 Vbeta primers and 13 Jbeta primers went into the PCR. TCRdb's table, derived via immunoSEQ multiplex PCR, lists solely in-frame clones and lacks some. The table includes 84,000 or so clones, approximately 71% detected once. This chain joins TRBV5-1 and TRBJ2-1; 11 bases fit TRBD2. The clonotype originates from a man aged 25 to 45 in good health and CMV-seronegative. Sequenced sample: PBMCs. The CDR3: CASSPRVAGGIYNEQFF. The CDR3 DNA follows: TGCGCCAGCAGCCCTCGGGTAGCGGGGGGGATATACAATGAGCAGTTCTTC.